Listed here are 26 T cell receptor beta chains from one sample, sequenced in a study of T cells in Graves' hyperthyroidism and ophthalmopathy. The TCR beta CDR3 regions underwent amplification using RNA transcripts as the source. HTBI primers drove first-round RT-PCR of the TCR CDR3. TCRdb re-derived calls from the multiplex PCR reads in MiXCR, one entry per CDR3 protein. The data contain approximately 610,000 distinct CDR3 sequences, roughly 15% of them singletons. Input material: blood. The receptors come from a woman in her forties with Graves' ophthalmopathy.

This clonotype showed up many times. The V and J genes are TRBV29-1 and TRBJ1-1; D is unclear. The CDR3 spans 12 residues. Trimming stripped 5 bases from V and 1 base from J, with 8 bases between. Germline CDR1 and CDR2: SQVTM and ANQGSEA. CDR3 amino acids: CSVSGTNTEAFF. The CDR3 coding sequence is TGCAGCGTTAGTGGAACGAACACTGAAGCTTTCTTT.

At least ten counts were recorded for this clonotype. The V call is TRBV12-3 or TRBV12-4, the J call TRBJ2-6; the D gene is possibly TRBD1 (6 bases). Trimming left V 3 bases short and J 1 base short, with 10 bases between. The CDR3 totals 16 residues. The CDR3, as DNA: TGTGCCAGCAGTTTGGAACAGGGATCTGGGGCCAACGTCCTGACTTTC. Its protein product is CASSLEQGSGANVLTF.

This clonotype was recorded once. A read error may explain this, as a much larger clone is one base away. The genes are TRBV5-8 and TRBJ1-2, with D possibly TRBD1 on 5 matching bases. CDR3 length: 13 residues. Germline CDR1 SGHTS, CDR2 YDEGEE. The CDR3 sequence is CASSFGRVYGCTF. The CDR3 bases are TGTGCCAGCAGCTTTGGCAGGGTTTATGGCTGCACCTTC.

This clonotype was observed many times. CDR3 protein: CASTDTGYEQYF. CDR3 nucleotide sequence: TGTGCCAGTACTGATACGGGCTACGAGCAGTACTTC. The chain carries TRBV6-2 or TRBV6-3 and TRBJ2-7; D gene ambiguous. Germline lookup yields CDR1 MNHEY and CDR2 SVGEGT. Deletions cut 9 bases from V and 3 bases from J, with 12 bases between. This CDR3 comprises 12 residues.

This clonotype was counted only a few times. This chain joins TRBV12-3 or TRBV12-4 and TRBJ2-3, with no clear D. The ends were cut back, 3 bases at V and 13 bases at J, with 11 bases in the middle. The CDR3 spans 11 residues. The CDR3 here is CASSLRSPEYF. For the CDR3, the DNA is TGTGCCAGCAGTTTGAGGTCCCCCGAGTATTTT.

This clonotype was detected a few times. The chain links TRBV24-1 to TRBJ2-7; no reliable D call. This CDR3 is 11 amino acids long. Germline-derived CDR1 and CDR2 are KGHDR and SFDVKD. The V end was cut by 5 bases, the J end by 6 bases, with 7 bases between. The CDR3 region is CATSVLGEQYF. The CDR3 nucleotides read TGTGCCACCAGTGTTTTAGGCGAGCAGTACTTC.

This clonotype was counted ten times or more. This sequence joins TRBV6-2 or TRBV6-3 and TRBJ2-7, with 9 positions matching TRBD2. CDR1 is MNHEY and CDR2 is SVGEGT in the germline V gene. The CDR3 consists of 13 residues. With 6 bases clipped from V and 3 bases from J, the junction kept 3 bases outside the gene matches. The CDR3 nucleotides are TGTGCCAGCAGGTGGACTAGCGACTACGAGCAGTACTTC. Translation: CASRWTSDYEQYF.

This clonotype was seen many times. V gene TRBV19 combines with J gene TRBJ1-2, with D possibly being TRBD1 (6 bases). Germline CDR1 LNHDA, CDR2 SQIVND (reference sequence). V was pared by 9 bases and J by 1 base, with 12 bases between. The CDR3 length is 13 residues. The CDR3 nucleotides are TGTGCCAGCTACAGGGCGGGTAACTATGGCTACACCTTC. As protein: CASYRAGNYGYTF.

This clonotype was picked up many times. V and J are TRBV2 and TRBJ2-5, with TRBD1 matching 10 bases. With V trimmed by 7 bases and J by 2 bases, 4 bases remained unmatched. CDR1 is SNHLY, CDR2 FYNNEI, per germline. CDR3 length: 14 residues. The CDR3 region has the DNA TGTGCCAGCAATAGACAGGGGGCTCAAGAGACCCAGTACTTC. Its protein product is CASNRQGAQETQYF.

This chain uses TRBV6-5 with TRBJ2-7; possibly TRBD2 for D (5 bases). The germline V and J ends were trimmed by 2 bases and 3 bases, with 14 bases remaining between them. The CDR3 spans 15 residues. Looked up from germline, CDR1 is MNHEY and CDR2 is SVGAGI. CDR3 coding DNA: TGTGCCAGCAGTTACGGTTCGGGTGGACTCTACGAGCAGTACTTC. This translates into CASSYGSGGLYEQYF.

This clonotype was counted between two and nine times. The CDR3 loop is CASALSPKAQYF. As DNA, the CDR3 is TGTGCCAGCGCTTTATCCCCAAAGGCCCAGTACTTC. This sequence joins TRBV7-9 and TRBJ2-5; D is undetermined. V shed 8 bases and J shed 9 bases, with 16 bases lying between them. The CDR3 loop spans 12 amino acids. CDR1 is SEHNR, CDR2 FQNEAQ, per germline (reference sequence).

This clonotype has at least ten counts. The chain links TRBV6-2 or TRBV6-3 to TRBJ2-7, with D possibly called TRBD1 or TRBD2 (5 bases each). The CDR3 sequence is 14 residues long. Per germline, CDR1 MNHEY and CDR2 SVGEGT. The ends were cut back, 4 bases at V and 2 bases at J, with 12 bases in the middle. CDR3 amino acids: CASSSGPNTYEQYF. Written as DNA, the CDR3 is TGTGCCAGCAGTTCGGGACCTAATACCTACGAGCAGTACTTC.

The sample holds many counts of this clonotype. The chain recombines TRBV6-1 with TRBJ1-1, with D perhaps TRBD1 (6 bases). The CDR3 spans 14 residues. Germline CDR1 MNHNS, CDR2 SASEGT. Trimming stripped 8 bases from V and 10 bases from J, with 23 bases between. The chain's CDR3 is CASSRPHGGAVAFF. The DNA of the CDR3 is TGTGCCAGCTCCCGTCCGCACGGGGGGGCTGTAGCTTTCTTT.

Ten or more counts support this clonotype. The chain's CDR3 is CSVDKGRGESETQYF. CDR3 coding DNA: TGCAGCGTTGATAAGGGCAGGGGGGAATCTGAGACCCAGTACTTC. The rearrangement uses TRBV29-1 and TRBJ2-5; maybe TRBD1 (7 bases). Trimming shortened V by 3 bases and J by 5 bases, and 19 bases separated the two germline ends. The length of the CDR3 is 15 residues. Per the germline V gene, CDR1 is SQVTM and CDR2 is ANQGSEA. Full variable domain (rest looked up from reference TRBV29-1 and TRBJ2-5): SAVISQKPSRDICQRGTSLTIQCQVDSQVTMMFWYRQQPGQSLTLIATANQGSEATYESGFVIDKFPISRPNLTFSTLTVSNMSPEDSSIYLCSVDKGRGESETQYFGPGTRLLVL.

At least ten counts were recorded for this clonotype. DNA of the CDR3: TGCGCCAGCAGCCAAGAGGTGGGGGATGGGGGGACCCAGTACTTC. It is translated as CASSQEVGDGGTQYF. The gene calls are TRBV4-1 and TRBJ2-5, with D possibly called TRBD1 or TRBD2 (5 bases each). With 0 bases removed from V and 7 bases from J, the gap between germline ends came to 15 bases. The V gene's germline CDR1 is MGHRA and CDR2 YSYEKL. The CDR3 runs 15 residues.

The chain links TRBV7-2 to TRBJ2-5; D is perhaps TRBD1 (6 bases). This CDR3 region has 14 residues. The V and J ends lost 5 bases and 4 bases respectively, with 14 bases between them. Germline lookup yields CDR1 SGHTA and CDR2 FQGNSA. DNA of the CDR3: TGTGCCAGCAGCCGGTACAGGGAACGAGAGACCCAGTACTTC. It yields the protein CASSRYRERETQYF.

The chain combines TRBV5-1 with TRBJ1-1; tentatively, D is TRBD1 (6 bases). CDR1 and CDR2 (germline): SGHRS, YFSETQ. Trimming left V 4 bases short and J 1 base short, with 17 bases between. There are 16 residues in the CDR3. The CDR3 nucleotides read TGCGCCAGCAGCCTCGGGGTGTCAGGGGCGAACACTGAAGCTTTCTTT. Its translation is CASSLGVSGANTEAFF.

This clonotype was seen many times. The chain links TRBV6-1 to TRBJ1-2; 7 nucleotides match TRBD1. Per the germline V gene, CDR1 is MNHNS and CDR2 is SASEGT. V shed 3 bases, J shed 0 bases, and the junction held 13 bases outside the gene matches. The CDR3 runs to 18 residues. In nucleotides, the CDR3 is TGTGCCAGCAGTGAGACCCATCGGACAGGTGGTTCTAACTATGGCTACACCTTC. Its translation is CASSETHRTGGSNYGYTF.

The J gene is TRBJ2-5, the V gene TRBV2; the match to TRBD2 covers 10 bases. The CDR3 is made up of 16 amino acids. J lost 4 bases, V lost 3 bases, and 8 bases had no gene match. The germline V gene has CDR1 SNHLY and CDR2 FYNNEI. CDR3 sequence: CASSDGASGSGETQYF. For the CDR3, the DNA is TGTGCCAGCAGTGATGGAGCTAGCGGGAGTGGAGAGACCCAGTACTTC.

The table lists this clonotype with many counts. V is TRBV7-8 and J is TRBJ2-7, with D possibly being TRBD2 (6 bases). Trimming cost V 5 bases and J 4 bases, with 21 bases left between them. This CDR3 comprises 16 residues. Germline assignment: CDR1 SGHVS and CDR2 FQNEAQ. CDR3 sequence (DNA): TGTGCCAGCAGCACGATGACTAGTGTTAAAGGTTACGAGCAGTACTTC. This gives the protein CASSTMTSVKGYEQYF.

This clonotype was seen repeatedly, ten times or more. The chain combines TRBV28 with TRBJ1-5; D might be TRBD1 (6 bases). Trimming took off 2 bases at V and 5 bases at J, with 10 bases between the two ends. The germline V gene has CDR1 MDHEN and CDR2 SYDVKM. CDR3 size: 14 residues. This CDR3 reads CASSLVRGYQPQHF. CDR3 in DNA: TGTGCCAGCAGTTTAGTGAGGGGGTATCAGCCCCAGCATTTT.

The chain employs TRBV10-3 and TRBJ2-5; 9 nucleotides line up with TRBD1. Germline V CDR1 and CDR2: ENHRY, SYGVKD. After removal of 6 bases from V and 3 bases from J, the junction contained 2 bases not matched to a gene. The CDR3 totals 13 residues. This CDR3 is CAIRRTGEETQYF. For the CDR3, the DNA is TGTGCCATCAGGAGGACAGGGGAAGAGACCCAGTACTTC.

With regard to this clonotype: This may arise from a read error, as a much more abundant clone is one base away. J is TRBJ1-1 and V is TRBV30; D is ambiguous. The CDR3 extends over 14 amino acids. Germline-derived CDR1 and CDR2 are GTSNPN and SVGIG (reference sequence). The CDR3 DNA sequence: TGTGTCTGGAGCCCGGGCGAAGGATGGAATGAAGCTTTCTTT. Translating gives CVWSPGEGWNEAFF. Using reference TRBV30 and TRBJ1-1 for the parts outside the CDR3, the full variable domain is SQTIHQWPATLVQPVGSPLSLECTVEGTSNPNLYWYRQAAGRGLQLLFYSVGIGQISSEVPQNLSASRPQDRQFILSSKKLLLSDSGFYLCVWSPGEGWNEAFFGQGTRLTVV.

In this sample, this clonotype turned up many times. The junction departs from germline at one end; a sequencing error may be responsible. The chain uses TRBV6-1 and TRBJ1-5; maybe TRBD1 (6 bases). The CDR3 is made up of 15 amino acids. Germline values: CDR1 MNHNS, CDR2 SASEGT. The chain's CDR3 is CASKPTGPGKQPQHF. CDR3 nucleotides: TGTGCCAGCAAACCCACAGGGCCAGGCAAGCAGCCCCAGCATTTT.

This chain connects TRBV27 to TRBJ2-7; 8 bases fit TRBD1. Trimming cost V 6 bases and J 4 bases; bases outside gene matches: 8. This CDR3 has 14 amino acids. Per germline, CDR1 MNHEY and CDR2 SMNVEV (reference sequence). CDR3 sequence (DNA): TGTGCCAGCAGCTTTGACAGGGGACGGTACGAGCAGTACTTC. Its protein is CASSFDRGRYEQYF.

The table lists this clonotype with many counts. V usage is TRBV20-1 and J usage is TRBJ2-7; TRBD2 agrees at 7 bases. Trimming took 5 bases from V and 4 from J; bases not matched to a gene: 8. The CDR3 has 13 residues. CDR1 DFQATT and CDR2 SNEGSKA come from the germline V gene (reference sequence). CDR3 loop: CSAVRGDSYEQYF. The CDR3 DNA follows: TGCAGTGCTGTCCGGGGGGATAGTTACGAGCAGTACTTC.